These 5 T cell receptor beta chains originate from one sample sequenced in a study of blood T cell repertoires in COVID-19. Libraries were prepared by immunoSEQ multiplex PCR; TCRdb keeps only in-frame clonotypes and omits some of them. The sample has some 130,000 clones; roughly 88% are singletons. Sequences were obtained from peripheral blood. The receptor set was obtained from a man in his 70s with active COVID-19.

The chain links TRBV7-6 to TRBJ1-6; D possibly corresponds to TRBD1 (6 bases). Trimming stripped 2 bases from V and 9 bases from J, with 14 bases between. This CDR3 contains 15 residues. Looked up from germline, CDR1 is SGHVS and CDR2 is FNYEAQ. The chain's CDR3 is CASSLKYREGSPLHF. The CDR3 bases are TGTGCCAGCAGCTTAAAATACAGGGAGGGTTCACCCCTCCACTTT.

This chain uses TRBV5-5 with TRBJ1-4; 8 bases fit TRBD1. This CDR3 has 14 residues. CDR1 SGHKS and CDR2 YYEKEE come from the germline V gene (reference sequence). Unmatched junction bases numbered 4, after V lost 1 base and J lost 8 bases. CDR3 bases: TGTGCCAGCAGCTTGCGACAGGGGAACGAAAAACTGTTTTTT. Translated, it gives CASSLRQGNEKLFF.

The CDR3 bases are TGCGCCAGCAGCCGAGAGCCTTCGGGCACAGATACGCAGTATTTT. Its protein product is CASSREPSGTDTQYF. The rearrangement joins TRBV4-1 to TRBJ2-3; D gene unclear. Per the germline V gene, CDR1 is MGHRA and CDR2 is YSYEKL. Deletions cut 4 bases from V and 1 base from J, with 12 bases between. The CDR3 is 15 residues long.

This clone was counted a single time. The V call is TRBV25-1, the J call TRBJ2-3, with 8 positions matching TRBD2. The CDR3 is made up of 14 amino acids. V shed 6 bases, J shed 1 base, and the junction held 3 bases outside the gene matches. The V gene's germline CDR1 is MGHDK and CDR2 SYGVNS. The CDR3 nucleotides read TGTGCCAGCAGCCTTAGCGGGGGCACAGATACGCAGTATTTT. This codes for CASSLSGGTDTQYF.

J is TRBJ1-1 and V is TRBV5-1; TRBD1 matches 8 bases. After removal of 4 bases from V and 6 bases from J, the junction contained 2 bases not matched to a gene. This CDR3 region has 12 residues. Germline V lookup: CDR1 SGHRS, CDR2 YFSETQ. This CDR3 reads CASSQGAAEAFF. In nucleotides, the CDR3 is TGCGCCAGCAGCCAGGGGGCTGCTGAAGCTTTCTTT.